A selection of T cell receptor beta chains follows, all from one sample in a study of T-cell reconstitution after alpha-beta-depleted transplantation in children. TCRdb ran MiXCR on the PCR reads and lists one entry per CDR3 protein. The table has 500,000 or so distinct CDR3 sequences, 11% seen once. The sequenced sample was PBMCs, mostly from graft donor cells, obtained 180 days after TCRalphabeta/CD19-depleted stem cell transplant. Source of these receptors: a female patient aged 2 to 10 who had a stem cell transplant for aplastic anemia, so the T cells may come from the graft donor. Each CDR3 is given with its conserved first and last residue. Fields, in order: V gene, J gene, CDR3 protein.

v_gene: TRBV4-3; j_gene: TRBJ2-1; CDR3aa: CASSLRRDSGRMGYNEQFF
v_gene: TRBV2; j_gene: TRBJ1-1; CDR3aa: CASTLTGANTEAFF
v_gene: TRBV25-1; j_gene: TRBJ2-7; CDR3aa: CASSEGLAANHEQYF
v_gene: TRBV20-1; j_gene: TRBJ1-5; CDR3aa: CSASGRDYQPQHF
v_gene: TRBV29-1; j_gene: TRBJ1-1; CDR3aa: CSVHLGVNTEAFF
v_gene: TRBV5-1; j_gene: TRBJ1-1; CDR3aa: CASSLWTGANTEAFF
v_gene: TRBV19; j_gene: TRBJ2-1; CDR3aa: CASSIDGLDSYNEQFF
v_gene: TRBV20-1; j_gene: TRBJ2-7; CDR3aa: CSARVGGREQYF
v_gene: TRBV28; j_gene: TRBJ2-7; CDR3aa: CASSLVRGKVYEQYF
v_gene: TRBV7-9; j_gene: TRBJ2-5; CDR3aa: CASSFWLAGEETQYF
v_gene: TRBV24-1; j_gene: TRBJ2-3; CDR3aa: CATSDSSGTLDTQYF
v_gene: TRBV12-3/TRBV12-4; j_gene: TRBJ2-5; CDR3aa: CASSRLIQETQYF
v_gene: TRBV7-3; j_gene: TRBJ2-2; CDR3aa: CASSPPGGDTGELFF
v_gene: TRBV30; j_gene: TRBJ1-2; CDR3aa: CAWSRLGTDYGYTF
v_gene: TRBV6-5; j_gene: TRBJ2-3; CDR3aa: CASSTLAQDTQYF
v_gene: TRBV20-1; j_gene: TRBJ2-1; CDR3aa: CSAPGSRRVGEQFF
v_gene: TRBV4-3; j_gene: TRBJ2-7; CDR3aa: CASSHRQGTGTEQYF
v_gene: TRBV27; j_gene: TRBJ2-3; CDR3aa: CASSFRGQSTDTQYF
v_gene: TRBV6-1; j_gene: TRBJ1-1; CDR3aa: CASTRDRMNTEAFF
v_gene: TRBV6-1; j_gene: TRBJ1-3; CDR3aa: CASSERVARNTIYF
v_gene: TRBV29-1; j_gene: TRBJ1-2; CDR3aa: CSVERAALNYGYTF
v_gene: TRBV20-1; j_gene: TRBJ2-7; CDR3aa: CSARITGGRAYEQYF